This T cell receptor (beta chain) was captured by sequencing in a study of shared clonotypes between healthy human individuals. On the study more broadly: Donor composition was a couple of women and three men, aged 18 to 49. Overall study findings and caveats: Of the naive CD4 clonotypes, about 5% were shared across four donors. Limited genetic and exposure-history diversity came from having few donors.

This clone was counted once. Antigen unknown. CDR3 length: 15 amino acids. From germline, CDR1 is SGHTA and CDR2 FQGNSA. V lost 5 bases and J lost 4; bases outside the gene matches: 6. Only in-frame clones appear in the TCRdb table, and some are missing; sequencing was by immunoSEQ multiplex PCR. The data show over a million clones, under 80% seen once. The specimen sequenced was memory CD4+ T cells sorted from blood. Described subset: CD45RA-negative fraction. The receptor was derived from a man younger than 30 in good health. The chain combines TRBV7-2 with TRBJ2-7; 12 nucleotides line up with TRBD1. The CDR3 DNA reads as TGTGCCAGCAGCGCCGCGGGACAGGGGGCTTACGAGCAGTACTTC. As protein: CASSAAGQGAYEQYF.